The present TCR beta chain was sequenced within a study of radiation and T cells in renal cell carcinoma. The CDR3 runs to 14 residues. The germline gives CDR1 MNHEY, CDR2 SVGAGI. Trimming cost V 4 bases and J 0 bases, with 7 bases left between them. Time point denoted: blood 4 weeks post-SBRT, at nephrectomy. The treatment was: 15 Gy SBRT to primary tumor, nephrectomy 4 weeks later. Serial blood draws occurred at baseline and 2 and 4 weeks post-SBRT. The tumor was a clear cell renal cell carcinoma. Broader study findings: Top tumor clonotypes rose in blood 2 weeks post-radiation, then contracted.

About this clone itself: Its cognate antigen is unknown.

Libraries were prepared by immunoSEQ multiplex PCR; TCRdb keeps only in-frame clonotypes and omits some of them. Of about 170,000 clones listed, 88% are singletons. The chain uses TRBV6-5 and TRBJ2-4; D is perhaps TRBD2 (5 bases). Sequencing was performed on blood, taken from a patient whose treatment included radiotherapy and nephrectomy. This TCR was sampled from a woman in her forties or fifties with renal cell carcinoma. The CDR3 reads CASSWTGAKNIQYF. In DNA, the CDR3 is TGTGCCAGCAGTTGGACTGGAGCCAAAAACATTCAGTACTTC.